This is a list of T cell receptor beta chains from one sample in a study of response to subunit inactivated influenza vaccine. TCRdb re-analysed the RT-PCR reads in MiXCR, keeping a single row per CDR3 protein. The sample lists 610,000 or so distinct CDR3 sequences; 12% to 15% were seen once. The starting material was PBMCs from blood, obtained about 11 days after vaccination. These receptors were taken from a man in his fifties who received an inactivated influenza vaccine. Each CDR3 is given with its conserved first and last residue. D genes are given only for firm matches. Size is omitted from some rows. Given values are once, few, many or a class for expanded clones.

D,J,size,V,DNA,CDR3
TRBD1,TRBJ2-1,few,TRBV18,TGTGCCAGCTCACCACCGATCGGACAGGGAGGTGATGAGCAGTTCTTC,CASSPPIGQGGDEQFF
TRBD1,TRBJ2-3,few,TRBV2,TGTGCCAACAAGACAGGGACCTTCACGGATACGCAGTATTTT,CANKTGTFTDTQYF
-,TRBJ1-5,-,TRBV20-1,TGCAGTGCTAGAAAAGGGTTCGGCAATCAGCCCCAGCATTTT,CSARKGFGNQPQHF
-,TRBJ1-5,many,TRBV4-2,TGTGCCAGCAGCCAAGTTCACCCTAGCAATCAGCCCCAGCATTTT,CASSQVHPSNQPQHF
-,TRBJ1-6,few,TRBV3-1,TGTGCCAGCAGCCTATTGTCAGGGAATTCACCCCTCCACTTT,CASSLLSGNSPLHF
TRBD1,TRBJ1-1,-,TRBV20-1,TGCAGTGCTCAGCCACGAGACAGGGGGGGTTACACTGAAGCTTTCTTT,CSAQPRDRGGYTEAFF
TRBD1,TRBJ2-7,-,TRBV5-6,TGTGCCAGCAGCCCCGAGCCGGGACAGGGGGCCTACGAGCAGTACTTC,CASSPEPGQGAYEQYF
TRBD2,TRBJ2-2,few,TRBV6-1,TGTGCCAGCAGCACCGGGACTAGCGGATGGGGGGAGCTGTTTTTT,CASSTGTSGWGELFF
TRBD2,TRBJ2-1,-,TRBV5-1,TGCGCCAGCAGCTTTGGCGGGAGGGCCGGGGACAATGAGCAGTTCTTC,CASSFGGRAGDNEQFF
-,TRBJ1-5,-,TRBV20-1,TGCAGTGCTATAGGTCCGAGCAATCAGCCCCAGCATTTT,CSAIGPSNQPQHF
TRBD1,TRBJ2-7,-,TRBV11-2,TGTGCCAGCAGCTCGGACAGGGGTGCAACCTACGAGCAGTACTTC,CASSSDRGATYEQYF
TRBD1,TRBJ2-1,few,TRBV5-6,TGTGCCAGCAGCCCCGGGACAGGGGGTCCCTACAATGAGCAGTTCTTC,CASSPGTGGPYNEQFF
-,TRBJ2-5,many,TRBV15,TGTGCCACCAGCAGAGGCTCTCAAGAGACCCAGTACTTC,CATSRGSQETQYF
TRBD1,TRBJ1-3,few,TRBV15,TGTGCCACCAGCAGATCCCTAACAGGGGGCTTAACTGGAAACACCATATATTTT,CATSRSLTGGLTGNTIYF
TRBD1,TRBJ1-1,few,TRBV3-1,TGTGCCAGCAGCGGGCGACAGGGATATACTGAAGCTTTCTTT,CASSGRQGYTEAFF
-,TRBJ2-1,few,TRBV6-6,TGTGCCAGCGGAGACAATGAGCAGTTCTTC,CASGDNEQFF
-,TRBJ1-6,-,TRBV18,TGTGCCAGCTCACCTGGACAGAGCTCCTATAATTCACCCCTCCACTTT,CASSPGQSSYNSPLHF
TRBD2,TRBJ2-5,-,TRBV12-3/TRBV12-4,TGTGCCAGCAGTTACCCACCTAGCGGACAAGAGACCCAGTACTTC,CASSYPPSGQETQYF
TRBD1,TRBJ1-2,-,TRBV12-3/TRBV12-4,TGTGCCAGCAGTCACGGGATCCTCGGGGACAGGAGGGGTGGCTACACCTTC,CASSHGILGDRRGGYTF
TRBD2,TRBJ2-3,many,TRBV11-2,TGTGCCAGCAGCTTAGTAGCGGGGGGCACAGATACGCAGTATTTT,CASSLVAGGTDTQYF
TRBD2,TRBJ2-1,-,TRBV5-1,TGCGCCAGCAGCTTGGAGGGAGGGAGGAGTGAGCAGTTCTTC,CASSLEGGRSEQFF
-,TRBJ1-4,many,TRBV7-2,TGTGCCAGCAGCTCTAACACAGGGTCTAATGAAAAACTGTTTTTT,CASSSNTGSNEKLFF
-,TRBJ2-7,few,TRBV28,TGTGCCAGCAGGGCTAGCTTTTATACCTACGAGCAGTACTTC,CASRASFYTYEQYF
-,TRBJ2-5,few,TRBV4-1,TGCGCCAGCAGCCAAGATGGTGGGACCCAGTACTTC,CASSQDGGTQYF
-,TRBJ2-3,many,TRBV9,TGTGCCAGCAGCGTAGATCCTAGCACAGATACGCAGTATTTT,CASSVDPSTDTQYF
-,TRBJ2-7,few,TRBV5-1,TGCGCCAGCAGCTACTCCACAGGGTTTAACTCCTACGAGCAGTACTTC,CASSYSTGFNSYEQYF
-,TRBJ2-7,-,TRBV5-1,TGCGCCAGCAGCTCCCTCGGGACGGTTTCCTACGAGCAGTACTTC,CASSSLGTVSYEQYF
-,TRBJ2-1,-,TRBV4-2,TGTGCCAGCAGCCAAGAGGCGCGCACTACCGACAATGAGCAGTTCTTC,CASSQEARTTDNEQFF
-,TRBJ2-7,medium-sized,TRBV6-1,TGTGCCAGCACTTTATATGGATACGAGCAGTACTTC,CASTLYGYEQYF
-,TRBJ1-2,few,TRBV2,TGTGCCAGCAGCCCGAGACTGTATGGCTACACCTTC,CASSPRLYGYTF
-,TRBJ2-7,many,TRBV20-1,TGCAGTGCTCCCGTGGGGCAGACCTACGAGCAGTACTTC,CSAPVGQTYEQYF
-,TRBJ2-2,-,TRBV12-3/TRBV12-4,TGTGCCAGCAGACAGCAGGAGACCACCGGGGAGCTGTTTTTT,CASRQQETTGELFF
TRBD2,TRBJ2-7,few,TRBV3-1,TGTGCCAGCAGCCAAGGGTATAGCGGGGCCTACGAGCAGTACTTC,CASSQGYSGAYEQYF
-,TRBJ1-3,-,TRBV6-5,TGTGCCAGCAGTTACAGGGTCTCTGGAAACACCATATATTTT,CASSYRVSGNTIYF
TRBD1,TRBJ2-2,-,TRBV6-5,TGTGCCAGCAGTTACCCCAGACAGGGGATTTGGACCGGGGAGCTGTTTTTT,CASSYPRQGIWTGELFF
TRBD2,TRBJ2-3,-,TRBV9,TGTGCCAGCAGCGTAGGGGCGGGAGTGAACACAGATACGCAGTATTTT,CASSVGAGVNTDTQYF
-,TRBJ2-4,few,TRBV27,TGTGCCAGCAGCTTAAGAGGGACCGAAAGAACTATGTCCAAAAACATTCAGTACTTC,CASSLRGTERTMSKNIQYF
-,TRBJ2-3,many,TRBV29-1,TGCATGGGGGGCCAGAGCACAGATACGCAGTATTTT,CMGGQSTDTQYF
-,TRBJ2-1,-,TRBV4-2,TGTGCCAGCAGCCAAGTGGGCAGCCTTTACAATGAGCAGTTCTTC,CASSQVGSLYNEQFF
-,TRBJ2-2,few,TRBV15,TGTGCCACCAGCAGAGATGAGCCCAGCGGGGAGCTGTTTTTT,CATSRDEPSGELFF
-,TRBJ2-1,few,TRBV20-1,TGCAGTGCTAGTCAGGCCATCTCCTACAATGAGCAGTTCTTC,CSASQAISYNEQFF